The text below deals with one T cell receptor (beta chain). Its cognate antigen is unknown. This CDR3 has 14 residues. V was cut by 1 base and J by 5 bases, with 11 bases left in between. Germline lookup yields CDR1 SGHTA and CDR2 FQGNSA. Generated by immunoSEQ multiplex PCR, the TCRdb table keeps only in-frame clones and is missing some. The repertoire consists of about 66,000 clones, with roughly 86% occurring once and the leading ten covering more than 3%. The sample comes from a study of OX40 agonist ivuxolimab in advanced cancers. Study findings and constraints: The study observed clonal expansion of CD4+ and CD8+ blood T cells by week 6 at 0.1 to 3.0 mg/kg. Clonal expansion in partial responders at 0.1-3.0 mg/kg ranked among the lowest.

This TCR was recovered from an adult with an advanced solid tumor such as melanoma, head and neck, liver or kidney cancer. This sample comprised CD4+ or CD8+ T cells sorted from blood, obtained in a trial of the OX40 agonist ivuxolimab. V gene TRBV7-2 combines with J gene TRBJ2-5, with D perhaps TRBD1 (5 bases). CDR3 amino acids: CASSLVGPGETQYF. Written as DNA, the CDR3 is TGTGCCAGCAGCTTAGTGGGGCCTGGTGAGACCCAGTACTTC.